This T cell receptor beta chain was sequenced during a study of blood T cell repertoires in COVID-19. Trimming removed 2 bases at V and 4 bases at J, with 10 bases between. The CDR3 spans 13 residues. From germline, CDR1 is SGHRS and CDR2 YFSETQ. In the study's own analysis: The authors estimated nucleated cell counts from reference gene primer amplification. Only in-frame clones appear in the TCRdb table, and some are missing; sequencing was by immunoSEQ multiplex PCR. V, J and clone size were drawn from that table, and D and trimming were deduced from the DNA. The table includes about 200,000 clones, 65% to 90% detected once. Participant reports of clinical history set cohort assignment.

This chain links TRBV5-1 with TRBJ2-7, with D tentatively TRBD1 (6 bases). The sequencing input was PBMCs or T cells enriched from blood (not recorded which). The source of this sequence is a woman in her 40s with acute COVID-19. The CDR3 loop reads CASSFGQQYEQYF. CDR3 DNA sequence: TGCGCCAGCAGCTTCGGACAGCAATACGAGCAGTACTTC.